Described below is a single TCR beta chain sequence and its context. RNA totalling roughly 0.5 to 1 ug underwent reverse transcription with random hexamers. The amplification used immunoSEQ multiplex PCR on TCR beta CDR3; it spanned 54 Vbeta and 13 Jbeta. TCRdb itself ran the immunoSEQ multiplex PCR reads through MiXCR, one entry per CDR3 protein. The sample comprises roughly 120,000 distinct CDR3 sequences, less than 97% of which are singletons, and 0.096% rests with the top ten. TEMRA cells were FACS-enriched and CD8+ and CD4+ T cells negatively isolated. These data originate in a study of CD8 T cells in Susac syndrome. The V segment lost 4 bases and the J segment 7 bases; nucleotides outside the gene matches: 7. This CDR3 comprises 14 residues. Germline V gives CDR1 KGHDR, CDR2 SFDVKD.

This clonotype originated in a human donor in good health. The sequencing input was CD4+ T cells from PBMCs. The chain employs TRBV24-1 and TRBJ2-5, with TRBD1 matching 8 bases. The CDR3 spells CATSDATGVGTQYF. The DNA for the CDR3 is TGTGCCACCAGTGACGCGACAGGGGTAGGGACCCAGTACTTC.